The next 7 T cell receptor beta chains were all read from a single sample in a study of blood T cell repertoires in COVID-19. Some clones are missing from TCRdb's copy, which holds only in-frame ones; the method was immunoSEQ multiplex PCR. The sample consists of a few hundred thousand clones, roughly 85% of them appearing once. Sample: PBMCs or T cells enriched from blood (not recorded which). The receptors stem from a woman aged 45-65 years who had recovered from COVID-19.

CDR3 nucleotide sequence: TGTGCCAGCAGTAGACAGGGGGGAACTGAAGCTTTCTTT. Translated, it gives CASSRQGGTEAFF. The chain combines TRBV6-5 with TRBJ1-1; 9 bases are a match to TRBD1. V dropped 5 bases and J dropped 5; count of bases not matched to a gene: 3. The CDR3 sequence is 13 residues long. Germline V lookup: CDR1 MNHEY, CDR2 SVGAGI.

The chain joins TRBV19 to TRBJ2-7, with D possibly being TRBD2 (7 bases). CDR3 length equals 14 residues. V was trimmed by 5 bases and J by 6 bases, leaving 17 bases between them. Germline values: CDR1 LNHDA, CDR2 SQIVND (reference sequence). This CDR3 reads CASSGGAGVSEQYF. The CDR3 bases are TGTGCCAGTAGTGGGGGCGCGGGAGTGAGCGAGCAGTACTTC. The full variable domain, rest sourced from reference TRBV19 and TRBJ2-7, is DGGITQSPKYLFRKEGQNVTLSCEQNLNHDAMYWYRQDPGQGLRLIYYSQIVNDFQKGDIAEGYSVSREKKESFPLTVTSAQKNPTAFYLCASSGGAGVSEQYFGPGTRLTVT.

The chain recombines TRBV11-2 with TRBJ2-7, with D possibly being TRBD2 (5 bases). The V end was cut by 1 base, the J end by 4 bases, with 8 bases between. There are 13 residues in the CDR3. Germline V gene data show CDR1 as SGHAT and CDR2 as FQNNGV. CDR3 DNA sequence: TGTGCCAGCAGCTTAGTTGGGAGTTACGAGCAGTACTTC. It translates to CASSLVGSYEQYF.

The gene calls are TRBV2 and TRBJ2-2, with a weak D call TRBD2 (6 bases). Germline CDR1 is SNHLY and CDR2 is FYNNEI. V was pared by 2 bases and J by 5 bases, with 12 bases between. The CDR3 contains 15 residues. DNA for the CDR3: TGTGCCAGCAGTGAAATGGGACTGAGGACCGGGGAGCTGTTTTTT. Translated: CASSEMGLRTGELFF.

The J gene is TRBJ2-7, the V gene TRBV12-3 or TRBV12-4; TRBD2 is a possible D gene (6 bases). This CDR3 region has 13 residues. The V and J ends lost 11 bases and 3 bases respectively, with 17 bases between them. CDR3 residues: CASSGGVRYEQYF. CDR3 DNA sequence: TGTGCCTCGAGTGGCGGGGTTCGCTACGAGCAGTACTTC.

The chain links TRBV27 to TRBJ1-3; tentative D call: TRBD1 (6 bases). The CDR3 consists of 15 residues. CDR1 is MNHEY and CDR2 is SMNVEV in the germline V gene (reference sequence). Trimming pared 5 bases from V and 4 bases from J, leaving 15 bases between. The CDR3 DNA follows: TGTGCCAGCAGTCTCCTAGGGGGTACCGGAAACACCATATATTTT. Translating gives CASSLLGGTGNTIYF.

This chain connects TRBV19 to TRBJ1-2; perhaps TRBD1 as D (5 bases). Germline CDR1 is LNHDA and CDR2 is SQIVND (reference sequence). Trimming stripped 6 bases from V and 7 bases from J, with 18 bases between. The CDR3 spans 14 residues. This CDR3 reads CASSLPTGLAGYTF. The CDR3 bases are TGTGCCAGTAGCCTCCCAACAGGTCTGGCTGGCTACACCTTC. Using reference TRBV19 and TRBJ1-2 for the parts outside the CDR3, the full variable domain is DGGITQSPKYLFRKEGQNVTLSCEQNLNHDAMYWYRQDPGQGLRLIYYSQIVNDFQKGDIAEGYSVSREKKESFPLTVTSAQKNPTAFYLCASSLPTGLAGYTFGSGTRLTVV.